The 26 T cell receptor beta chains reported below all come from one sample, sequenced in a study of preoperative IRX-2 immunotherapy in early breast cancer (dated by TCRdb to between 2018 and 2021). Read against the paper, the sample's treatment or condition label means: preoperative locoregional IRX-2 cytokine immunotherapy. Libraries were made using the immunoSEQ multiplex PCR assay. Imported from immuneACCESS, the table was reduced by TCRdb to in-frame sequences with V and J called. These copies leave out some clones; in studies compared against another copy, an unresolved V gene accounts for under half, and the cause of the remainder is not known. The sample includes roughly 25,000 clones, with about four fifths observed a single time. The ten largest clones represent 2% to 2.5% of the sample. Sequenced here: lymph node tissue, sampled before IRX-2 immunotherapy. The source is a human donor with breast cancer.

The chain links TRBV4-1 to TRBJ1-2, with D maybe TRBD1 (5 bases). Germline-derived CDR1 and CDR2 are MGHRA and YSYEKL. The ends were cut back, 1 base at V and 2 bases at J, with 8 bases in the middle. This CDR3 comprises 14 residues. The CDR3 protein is CASSQGQNNYGYTF. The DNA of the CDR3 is TGCGCCAGCAGCCAAGGACAGAACAACTATGGCTACACCTTC.

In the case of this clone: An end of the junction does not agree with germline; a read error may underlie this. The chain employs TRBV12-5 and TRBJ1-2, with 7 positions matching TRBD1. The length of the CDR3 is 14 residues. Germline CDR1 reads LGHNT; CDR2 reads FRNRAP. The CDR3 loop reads CASEPGQRNYGYTF. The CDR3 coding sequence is TGTGCCAGTGAACCGGGACAGAGGAACTATGGCTACACCTTC. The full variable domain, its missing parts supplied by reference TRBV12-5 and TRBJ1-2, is DARVTQTPRHKVTEMGQEVTMRCQPILGHNTVFWYRQTMMQGLELLAYFRNRAPLDDSGMPKDRFSAEMPDATLATLKIQPSEPRDSAVYFCASEPGQRNYGYTFGSGTRLTVV.

The CDR3 region is CASSFGHPKGNEKLFF. As DNA, the CDR3 is TGTGCCAGCAGCTTTGGACATCCAAAGGGTAATGAAAAACTGTTTTTT. V is TRBV12-1 and J is TRBJ1-4. TRBV12-1 is noted as a pseudogene. The CDR3 runs to 16 residues.

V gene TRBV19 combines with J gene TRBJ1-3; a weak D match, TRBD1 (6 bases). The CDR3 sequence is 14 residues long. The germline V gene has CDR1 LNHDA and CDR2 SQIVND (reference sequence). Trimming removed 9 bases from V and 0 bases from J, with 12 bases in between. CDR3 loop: CASDDRSSGNTIYF. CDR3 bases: TGTGCCAGCGACGACAGGAGCTCTGGAAACACCATATATTTT.

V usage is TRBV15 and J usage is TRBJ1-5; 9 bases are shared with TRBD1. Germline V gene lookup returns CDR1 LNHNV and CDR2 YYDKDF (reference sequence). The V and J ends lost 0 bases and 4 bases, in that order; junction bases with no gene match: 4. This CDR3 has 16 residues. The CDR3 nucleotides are TGTGCCACCAGCAGAGATCTGGGACAGGGTAATCAGCCCCAGCATTTT. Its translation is CATSRDLGQGNQPQHF.

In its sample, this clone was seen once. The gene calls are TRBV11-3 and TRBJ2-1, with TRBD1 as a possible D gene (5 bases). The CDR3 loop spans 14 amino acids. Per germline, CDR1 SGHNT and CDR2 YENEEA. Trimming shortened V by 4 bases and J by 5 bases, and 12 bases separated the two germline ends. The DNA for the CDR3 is TGTGCCAGCAGCTCCGGTAGGGGTAACAATGAGCAGTTCTTC. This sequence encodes CASSSGRGNNEQFF.

The CDR3 here is CASTPGTKETQYF. CDR3 coding DNA: TGTGCCAGCACCCCCGGGACAAAAGAGACCCAGTACTTC. The genes are TRBV7-1 and TRBJ2-5, with a tentative D call TRBD1 (6 bases). TRBV7-1 is noted as an ORF with a role that remains uncertain. V was clipped by 7 bases and J by 3 bases, with 12 bases between them. CDR3 length: 13 residues.

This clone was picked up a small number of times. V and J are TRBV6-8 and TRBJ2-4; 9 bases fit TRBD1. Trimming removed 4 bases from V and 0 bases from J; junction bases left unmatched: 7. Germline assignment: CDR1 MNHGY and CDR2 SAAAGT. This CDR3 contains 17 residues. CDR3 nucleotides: TGTGCCAGCAGTTTCGACAGGGGGGCGATAGCCAAAAACATTCAGTACTTC. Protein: CASSFDRGAIAKNIQYF.

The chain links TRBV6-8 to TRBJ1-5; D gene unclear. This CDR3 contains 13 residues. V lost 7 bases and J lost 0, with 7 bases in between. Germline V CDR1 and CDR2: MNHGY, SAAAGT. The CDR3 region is CASTFGSNQPQHF. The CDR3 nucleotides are TGTGCCAGCACCTTCGGTAGCAATCAGCCCCAGCATTTT.

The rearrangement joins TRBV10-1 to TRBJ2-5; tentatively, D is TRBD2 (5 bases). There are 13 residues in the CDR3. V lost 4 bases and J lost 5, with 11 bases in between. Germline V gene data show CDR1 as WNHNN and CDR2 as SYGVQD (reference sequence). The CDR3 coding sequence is TGCGCCAGCAGTGTGCCGGGAACGGAGACCCAGTACTTC. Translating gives CASSVPGTETQYF.

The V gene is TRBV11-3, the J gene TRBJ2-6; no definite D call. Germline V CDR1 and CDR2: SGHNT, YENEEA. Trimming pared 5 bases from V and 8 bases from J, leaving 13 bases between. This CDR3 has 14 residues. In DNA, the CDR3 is TGTGCCAGCAGCCTCCCTTCCCGGACCAACGTCCTGACTTTC. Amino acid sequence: CASSLPSRTNVLTF.

The CDR3 DNA is TGCGCCAGCAGCTTAGTCACAGGGGCCGGAAACACCATATATTTT. Translated, it gives CASSLVTGAGNTIYF. This sequence joins TRBV23-1 and TRBJ1-3, with 7 bases identical to TRBD1. TRBV23-1 is assigned to the ORF class and has an uncertain function. The CDR3 is 15 residues long. V shed 6 bases and J 4 bases; nucleotides not matched to a gene: 9.

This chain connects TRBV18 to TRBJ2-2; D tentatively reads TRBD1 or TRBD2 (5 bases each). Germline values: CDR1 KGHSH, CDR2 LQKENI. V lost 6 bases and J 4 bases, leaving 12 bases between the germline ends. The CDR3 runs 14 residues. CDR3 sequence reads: CASSRGTPTGELFF. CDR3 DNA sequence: TGTGCCAGCTCGCGAGGGACCCCCACCGGGGAGCTGTTTTTT.

The DNA of the CDR3 is TGTGCCAGCAGTTACGGGGACAGGGGCGGTGGCTACACCTTC. It translates to CASSYGDRGGGYTF. The chain couples TRBV6-8 to TRBJ1-2; TRBD1 aligns across 10 bases. This CDR3 comprises 14 residues. V dropped 2 bases and J dropped 7; count of bases not matched to a gene: 4. Germline V gene sequence: CDR1 MNHGY, CDR2 SAAAGT.

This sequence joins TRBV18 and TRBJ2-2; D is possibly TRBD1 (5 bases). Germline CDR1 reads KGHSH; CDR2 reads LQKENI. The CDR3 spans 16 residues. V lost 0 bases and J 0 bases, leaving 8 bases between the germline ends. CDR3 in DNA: TGTGCCAGCTCACCACCGGCAGGGACGAACACCGGGGAGCTGTTTTTT. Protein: CASSPPAGTNTGELFF.

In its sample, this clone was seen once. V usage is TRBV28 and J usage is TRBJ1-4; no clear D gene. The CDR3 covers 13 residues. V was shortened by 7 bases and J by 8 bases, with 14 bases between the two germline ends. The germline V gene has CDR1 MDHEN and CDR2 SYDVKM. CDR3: CASTSRGREKLFF. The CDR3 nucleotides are TGTGCCAGCACTTCCCGCGGCAGGGAAAAACTGTTTTTT.

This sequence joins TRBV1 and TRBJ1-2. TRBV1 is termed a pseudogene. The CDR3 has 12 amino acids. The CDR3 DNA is TGCGCCAGCAGCCGTGGGGTCTATGGCTACACCTTC. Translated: CASSRGVYGYTF.

The DNA of the CDR3 is TGCGCCAGCAGCTTGACAGGAGAAAATTCACCCCTCCACTTT. Translated: CASSLTGENSPLHF. J is TRBJ1-6 and V is TRBV5-1; D is perhaps TRBD1 (5 bases). CDR3 size: 14 residues. V shed 1 base and J shed 7 bases, with 9 bases lying between them. The germline CDR1 and CDR2 sequences are SGHRS and YFSETQ.

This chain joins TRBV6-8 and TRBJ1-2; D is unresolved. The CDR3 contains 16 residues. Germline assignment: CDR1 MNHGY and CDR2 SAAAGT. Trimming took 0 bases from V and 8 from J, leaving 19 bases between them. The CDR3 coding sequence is TGTGCCAGCAGTTACTCGTTAGGCGGAAGTAGTGGCGGCTACACCTTC. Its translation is CASSYSLGGSSGGYTF.

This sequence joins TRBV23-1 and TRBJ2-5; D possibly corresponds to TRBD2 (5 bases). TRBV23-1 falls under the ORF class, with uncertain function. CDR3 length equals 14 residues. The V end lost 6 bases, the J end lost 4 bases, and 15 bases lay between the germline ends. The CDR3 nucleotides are TGCGCCAGCAGCCAGGCTCAACGGGGAGAGACCCAGTACTTC. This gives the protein CASSQAQRGETQYF.

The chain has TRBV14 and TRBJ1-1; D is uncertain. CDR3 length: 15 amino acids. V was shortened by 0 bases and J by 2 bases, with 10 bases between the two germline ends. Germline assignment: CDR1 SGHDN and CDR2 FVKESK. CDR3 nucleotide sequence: TGTGCCAGCAGCCAAGATCGACTGATAAACACTGAAGCTTTCTTT. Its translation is CASSQDRLINTEAFF.

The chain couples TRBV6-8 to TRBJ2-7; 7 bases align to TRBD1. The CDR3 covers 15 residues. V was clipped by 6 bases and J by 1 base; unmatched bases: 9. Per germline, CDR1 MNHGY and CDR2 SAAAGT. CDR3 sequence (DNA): TGTGCCAGCAGCGAGGGGACAGATTTTTCCTACGAGCAGTACTTC. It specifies CASSEGTDFSYEQYF.

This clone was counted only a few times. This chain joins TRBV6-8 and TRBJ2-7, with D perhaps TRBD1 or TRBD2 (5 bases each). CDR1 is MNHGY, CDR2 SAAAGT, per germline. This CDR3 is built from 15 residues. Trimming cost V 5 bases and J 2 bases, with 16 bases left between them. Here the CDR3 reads CASSTIRDDPYEQYF. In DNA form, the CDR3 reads TGTGCCAGCAGTACAATCCGGGACGACCCCTACGAGCAGTACTTC.

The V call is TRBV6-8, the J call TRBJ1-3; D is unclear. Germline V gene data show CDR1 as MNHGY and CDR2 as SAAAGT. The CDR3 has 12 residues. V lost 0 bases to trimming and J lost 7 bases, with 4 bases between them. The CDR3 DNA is TGTGCCAGCAGTTACTCTGTTAACACCATATATTTT. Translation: CASSYSVNTIYF.

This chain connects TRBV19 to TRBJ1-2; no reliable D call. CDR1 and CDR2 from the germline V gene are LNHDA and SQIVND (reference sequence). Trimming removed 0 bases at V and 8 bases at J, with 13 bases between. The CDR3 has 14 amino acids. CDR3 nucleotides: TGTGCCAGTAGTATAGAGGGCCCCCTAAACGGCTACACCTTC. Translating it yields CASSIEGPLNGYTF. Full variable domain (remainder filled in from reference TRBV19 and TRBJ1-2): DGGITQSPKYLFRKEGQNVTLSCEQNLNHDAMYWYRQDPGQGLRLIYYSQIVNDFQKGDIAEGYSVSREKKESFPLTVTSAQKNPTAFYLCASSIEGPLNGYTFGSGTRLTVV.

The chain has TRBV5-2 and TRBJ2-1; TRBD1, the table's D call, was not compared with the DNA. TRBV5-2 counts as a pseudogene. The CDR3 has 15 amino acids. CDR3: CASSQDGAGTNEQFF. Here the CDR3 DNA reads TGTGCCAGCAGCCAAGATGGTGCAGGAACAAATGAGCAGTTCTTC.